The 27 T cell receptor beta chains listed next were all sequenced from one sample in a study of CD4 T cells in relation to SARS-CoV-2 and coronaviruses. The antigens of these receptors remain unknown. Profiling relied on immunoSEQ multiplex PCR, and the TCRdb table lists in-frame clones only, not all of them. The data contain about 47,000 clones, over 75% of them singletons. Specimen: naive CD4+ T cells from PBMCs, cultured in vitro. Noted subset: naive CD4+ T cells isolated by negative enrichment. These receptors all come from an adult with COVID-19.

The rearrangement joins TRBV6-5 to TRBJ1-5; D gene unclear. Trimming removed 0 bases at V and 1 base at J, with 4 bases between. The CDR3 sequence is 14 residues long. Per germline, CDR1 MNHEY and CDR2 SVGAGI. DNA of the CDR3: TGTGCCAGCAGTTACTCGAGAAGCAATCAGCCCCAGCATTTT. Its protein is CASSYSRSNQPQHF.

CDR3 protein: CASSYWGQGFEQYF. The CDR3 DNA is TGTGCCAGCAGTTACTGGGGACAGGGGTTCGAGCAGTACTTC. This chain connects TRBV6-5 to TRBJ2-7, with 10 bases that match TRBD1. Germline CDR1 MNHEY, CDR2 SVGAGI. With 1 base clipped from V and 6 bases from J, the junction kept 3 bases outside the gene matches. This CDR3 spans 14 amino acids.

The CDR3 protein is CASRDGRSNQPQHF. CDR3 coding DNA: TGTGCCAGTAGGGACGGCCGAAGCAATCAGCCCCAGCATTTT. V and J are TRBV19 and TRBJ1-5; no clear D gene. V shed 6 bases and J shed 1 base, with 10 bases lying between them. The CDR3 loop spans 14 amino acids. Germline V gene data show CDR1 as LNHDA and CDR2 as SQIVND (reference sequence).

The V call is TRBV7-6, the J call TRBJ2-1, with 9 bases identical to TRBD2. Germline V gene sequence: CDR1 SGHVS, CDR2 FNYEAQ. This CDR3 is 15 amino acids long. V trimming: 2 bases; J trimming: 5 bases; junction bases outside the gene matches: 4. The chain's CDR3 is CASSLLASGDNEQFF. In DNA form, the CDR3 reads TGTGCCAGCAGCTTATTGGCTAGCGGGGACAATGAGCAGTTCTTC. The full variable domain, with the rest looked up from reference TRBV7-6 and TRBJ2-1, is GAGVSQSPRYKVTKRGQDVALRCDPISGHVSLYWYRQALGQGPEFLTYFNYEAQQDKSGLPNDRFSAERPEGSISTLTIQRTEQRDSAMYRCASSLLASGDNEQFFGPGTRLTVL.

The CDR3 reads CASSLFGHTYQETQYF. As DNA, the CDR3 is TGTGCCAGCAGCTTGTTCGGCCACACGTACCAAGAGACCCAGTACTTC. The chain joins TRBV5-5 to TRBJ2-5; D ambiguous. The V end was cut by 1 base, the J end by 0 bases, with 13 bases between. Germline CDR1 reads SGHKS; CDR2 reads YYEKEE (reference sequence). This CDR3 comprises 16 residues.

The CDR3 loop reads CAWRPLYNEQFF. The DNA of the CDR3 is TGTGCCTGGAGACCGTTGTACAATGAGCAGTTCTTC. The chain recombines TRBV30 with TRBJ2-1; D gene ambiguous. Trimming left V 3 bases short and J 4 bases short, with 7 bases between. In germline, CDR1 is GTSNPN, CDR2 SVGIG (reference sequence). There are 12 residues in the CDR3.

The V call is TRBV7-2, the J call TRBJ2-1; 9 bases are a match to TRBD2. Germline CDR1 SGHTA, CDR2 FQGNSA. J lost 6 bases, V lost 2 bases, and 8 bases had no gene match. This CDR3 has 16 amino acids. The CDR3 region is CASSLLAGVGGNEQFF. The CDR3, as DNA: TGTGCCAGCAGCTTATTAGCGGGAGTAGGTGGCAATGAGCAGTTCTTC.

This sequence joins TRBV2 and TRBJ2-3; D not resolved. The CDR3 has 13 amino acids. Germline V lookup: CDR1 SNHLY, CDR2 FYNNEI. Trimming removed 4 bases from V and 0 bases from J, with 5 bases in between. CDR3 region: CASSGQSTDTQYF. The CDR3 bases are TGTGCCAGCAGTGGGCAGAGCACAGATACGCAGTATTTT.

DNA of the CDR3: TGCGCCAGCAGCCAAGATCTAGCGGGACCTTTAGATACGCAGTATTTT. Protein product: CASSQDLAGPLDTQYF. V and J are TRBV4-3 and TRBJ2-3; TRBD2 agrees at 9 bases. Per germline, CDR1 LGHNA and CDR2 YSLEER. This CDR3 is built from 16 residues. The J segment lost 5 bases and the V segment lost 0 bases, leaving 6 bases of the junction unmatched.

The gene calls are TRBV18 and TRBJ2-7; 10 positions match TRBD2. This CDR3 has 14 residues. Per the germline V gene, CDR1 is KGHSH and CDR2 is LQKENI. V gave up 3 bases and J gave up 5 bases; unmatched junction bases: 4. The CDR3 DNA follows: TGTGCCAGCTCACCCACTAGCGGGATCCACGAGCAGTACTTC. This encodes CASSPTSGIHEQYF.

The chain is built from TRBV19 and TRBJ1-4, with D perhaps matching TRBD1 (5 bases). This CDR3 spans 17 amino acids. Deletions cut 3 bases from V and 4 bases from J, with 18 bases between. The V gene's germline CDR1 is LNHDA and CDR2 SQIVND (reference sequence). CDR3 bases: TGTGCCAGTAGTATGCCCGACACCGGGACGATTAATGAAAAACTGTTTTTT. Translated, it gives CASSMPDTGTINEKLFF.

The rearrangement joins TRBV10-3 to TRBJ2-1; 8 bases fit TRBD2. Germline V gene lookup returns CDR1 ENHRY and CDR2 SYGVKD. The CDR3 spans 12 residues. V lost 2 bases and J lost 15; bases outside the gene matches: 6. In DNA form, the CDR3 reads TGTGCCATCAGTGAGAAGGGACTAGTACCGTTCTTC. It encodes CAISEKGLVPFF.

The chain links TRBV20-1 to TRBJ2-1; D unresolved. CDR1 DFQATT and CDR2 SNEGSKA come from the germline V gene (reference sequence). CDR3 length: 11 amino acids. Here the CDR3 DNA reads TGCAGCGCACAAGCCTTCGGTGAGCAGTTCTTC. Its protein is CSAQAFGEQFF.

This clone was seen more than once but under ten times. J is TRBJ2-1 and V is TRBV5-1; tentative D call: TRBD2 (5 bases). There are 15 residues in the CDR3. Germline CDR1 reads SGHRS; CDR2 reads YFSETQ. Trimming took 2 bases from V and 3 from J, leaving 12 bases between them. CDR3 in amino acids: CASSFEGFYYNEQFF. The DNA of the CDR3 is TGCGCCAGCAGCTTTGAGGGATTTTACTACAATGAGCAGTTCTTC.

DNA of the CDR3: TGTGCCTGGGGGACGGGGTTGGATGATACGCAGTATTTT. Translation gives CAWGTGLDDTQYF. The V call is TRBV30, the J call TRBJ2-3; either TRBD1 or TRBD2 may supply D (5 bases each). V was shortened by 5 bases and J by 6 bases, with 15 bases between the two germline ends. CDR3 size: 13 residues. Per the germline V gene, CDR1 is GTSNPN and CDR2 is SVGIG (reference sequence). Drawing the rest from reference TRBV30 and TRBJ2-3, the complete variable domain is SQTIHQWPATLVQPVGSPLSLECTVEGTSNPNLYWYRQAAGRGLQLLFYSVGIGQISSEVPQNLSASRPQDRQFILSSKKLLLSDSGFYLCAWGTGLDDTQYFGPGTRLTVL.

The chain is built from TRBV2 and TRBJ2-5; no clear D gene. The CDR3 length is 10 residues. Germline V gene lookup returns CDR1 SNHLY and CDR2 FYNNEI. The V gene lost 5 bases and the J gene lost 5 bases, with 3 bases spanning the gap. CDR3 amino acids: CASSRETQYF. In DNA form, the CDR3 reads TGTGCCAGCAGTCGGGAGACCCAGTACTTC.

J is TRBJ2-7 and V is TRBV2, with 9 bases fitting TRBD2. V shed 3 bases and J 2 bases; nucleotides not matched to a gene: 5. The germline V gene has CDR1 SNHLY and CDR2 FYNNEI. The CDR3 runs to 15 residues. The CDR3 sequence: CASSESASGTYEQYF. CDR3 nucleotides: TGTGCCAGCAGTGAGTCAGCTAGCGGGACCTACGAGCAGTACTTC.

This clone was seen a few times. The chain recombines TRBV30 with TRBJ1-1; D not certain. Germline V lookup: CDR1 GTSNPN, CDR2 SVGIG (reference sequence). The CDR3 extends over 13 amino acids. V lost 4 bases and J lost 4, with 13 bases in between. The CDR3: CAWTPIVGTEAFF. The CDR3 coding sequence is TGTGCCTGGACTCCGATAGTCGGCACTGAAGCTTTCTTT.

The CDR3 nucleotides read TGTGCCAGCAGCTCTACTAGCAGAAGCACAGATACGCAGTATTTT. This gives the protein CASSSTSRSTDTQYF. The chain employs TRBV5-6 and TRBJ2-3, with D possibly matching TRBD2 (6 bases). CDR1 is SGHDT, CDR2 YYEEEE, per germline. The CDR3 length is 15 residues. The V and J ends lost 3 bases and 0 bases respectively, with 11 bases between them.

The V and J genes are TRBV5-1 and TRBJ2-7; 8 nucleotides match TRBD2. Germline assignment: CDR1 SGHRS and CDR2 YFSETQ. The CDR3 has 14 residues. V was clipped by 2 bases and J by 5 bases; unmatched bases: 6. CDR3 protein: CASSFGGVPNEQYF. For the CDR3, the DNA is TGCGCCAGCAGCTTCGGGGGGGTTCCCAACGAGCAGTACTTC.

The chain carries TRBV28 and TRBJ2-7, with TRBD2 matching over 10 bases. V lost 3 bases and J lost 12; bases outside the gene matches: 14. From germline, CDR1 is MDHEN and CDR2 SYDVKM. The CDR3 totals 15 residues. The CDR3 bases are TGTGCCAGCAGTTTGCAGGCTAGCGGGAGAGGAAGATCGTACTTC. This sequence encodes CASSLQASGRGRSYF.

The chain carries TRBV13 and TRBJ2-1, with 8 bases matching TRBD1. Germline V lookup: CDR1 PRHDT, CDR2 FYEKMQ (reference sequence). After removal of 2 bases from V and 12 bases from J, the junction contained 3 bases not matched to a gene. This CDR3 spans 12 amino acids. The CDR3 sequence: CASSLRGTGQFF. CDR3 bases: TGTGCCAGCAGCTTACGTGGGACAGGGCAGTTCTTC. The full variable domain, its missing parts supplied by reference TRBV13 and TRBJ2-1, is AAGVIQSPRHLIKEKRETATLKCYPIPRHDTVYWYQQGPGQDPQFLISFYEKMQSDKGSIPDRFSAQQFSDYHSELNMSSLELGDSALYFCASSLRGTGQFFGPGTRLTVL.

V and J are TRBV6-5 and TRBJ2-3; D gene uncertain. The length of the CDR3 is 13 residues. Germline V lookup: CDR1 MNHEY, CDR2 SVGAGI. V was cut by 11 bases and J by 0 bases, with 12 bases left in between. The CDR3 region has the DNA TGTGCCGTCCTAGGACCGAGCACAGATACGCAGTATTTT. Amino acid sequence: CAVLGPSTDTQYF.

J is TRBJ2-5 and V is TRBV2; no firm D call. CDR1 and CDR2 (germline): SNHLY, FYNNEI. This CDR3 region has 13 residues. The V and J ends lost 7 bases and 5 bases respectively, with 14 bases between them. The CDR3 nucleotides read TGTGCCAGCACCCAAACCCTGGGCGAGACCCAGTACTTC. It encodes CASTQTLGETQYF.

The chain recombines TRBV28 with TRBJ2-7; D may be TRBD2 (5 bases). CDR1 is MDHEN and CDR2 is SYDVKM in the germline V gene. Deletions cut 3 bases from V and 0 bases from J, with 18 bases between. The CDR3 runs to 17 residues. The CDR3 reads CASSFSPGVTHSYEQYF. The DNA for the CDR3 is TGTGCCAGCAGTTTTTCACCCGGGGTAACCCACTCCTACGAGCAGTACTTC.

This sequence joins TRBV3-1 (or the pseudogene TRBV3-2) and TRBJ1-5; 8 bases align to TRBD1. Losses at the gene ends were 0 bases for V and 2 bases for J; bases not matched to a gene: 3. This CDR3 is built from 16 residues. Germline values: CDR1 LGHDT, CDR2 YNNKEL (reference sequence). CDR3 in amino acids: CASSQDRTGRNQPQHF. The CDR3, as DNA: TGTGCCAGCAGCCAAGATCGGACAGGGCGCAATCAGCCCCAGCATTTT.

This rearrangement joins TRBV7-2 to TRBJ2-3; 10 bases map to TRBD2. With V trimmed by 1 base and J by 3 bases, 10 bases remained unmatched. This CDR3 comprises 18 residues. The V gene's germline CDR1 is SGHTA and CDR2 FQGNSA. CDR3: CASSLEPLAGGPTDTQYF. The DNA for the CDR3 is TGTGCCAGCAGCTTAGAACCTTTAGCGGGAGGCCCGACAGATACGCAGTATTTT.